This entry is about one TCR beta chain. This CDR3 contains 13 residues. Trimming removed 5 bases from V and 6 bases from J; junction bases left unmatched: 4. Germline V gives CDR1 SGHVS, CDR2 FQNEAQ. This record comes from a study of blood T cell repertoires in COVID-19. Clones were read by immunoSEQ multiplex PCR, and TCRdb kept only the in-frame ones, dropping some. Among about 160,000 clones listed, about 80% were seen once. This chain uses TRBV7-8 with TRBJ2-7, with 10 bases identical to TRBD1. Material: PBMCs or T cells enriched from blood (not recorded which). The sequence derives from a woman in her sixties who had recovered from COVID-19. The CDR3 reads CASSVDRGREQYF. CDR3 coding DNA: TGTGCCAGCAGCGTCGACAGGGGGCGCGAGCAGTACTTC. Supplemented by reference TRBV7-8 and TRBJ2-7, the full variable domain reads GAGVSQSPRYKVAKRGQDVALRCDPISGHVSLFWYQQALGQGPEFLTYFQNEAQLDKSGLPSDRFFAERPEGSVSTLKIQRTQQEDSAVYLCASSVDRGREQYFGPGTRLTVT.